This T cell receptor (beta chain) was identified during a study of blood T cells in healthy people across ages (dated by TCRdb to about 2015). Some background on the complete study: In model experiments, template switching captured roughly one uniquely barcoded TCR beta cDNA molecule for every two T cells. For two donors (one aged 18 to 30 and one aged 80 or older), the study analyzed two additional independent replicas of 1 million unique cDNA reads from the same blood draw. Donors of different ages were randomly distributed across sequencing lanes to avoid experimental bias. To track age-related changes in TCR beta repertoire diversity, the study relied on deep sequencing normalized with unique cDNA molecular identifiers. The donors were divided into four age groups: young (average approximately 15 years), middle-aged (roughly 40), aged (about 56) and long-lived (roughly 82). Summary of the overall study and its limitations: Compared with the aged group, more naive CD4+ T cells, fewer expanded clones and increased TCR diversity were shown by the long-lived group, suggesting age selection. Observed TCR beta diversity correlated strongly with the percentage of naive T cells measured by flow cytometry. Conclusive comparison of naive and antigen-experienced compartments was prevented by the profiling of bulk unsorted PBMCs. Estimates of total diversity from one million sequenced T cells were regarded as lower bounds and underestimates. The CMV infection status of donors was not known, potentially confounding age-related changes in expanded clonotypes. Observed TCR beta diversity per million T cells fell roughly linearly with age, and a significant reduction was already apparent by age roughly 40.

For this clonotype: Its antigen is currently not known. Germline is not matched at one junction end, which may reflect a read error.

The germline V gene provides CDR1 LGHNA and CDR2 YSLEER. From its cysteine to its phenylalanine, the CDR3 spans 15 amino acids. This entry keeps only the CDR3 DNA: 45 bases, framed from base 1. The donors were 40 or so Caucasian individuals from Russia, aged roughly 6 to 100 years, who were systemically healthy. Approximately 9.3 milliliters of peripheral blood were drawn from each donor into EDTA-treated Vacutainer tubes. PBMCs were isolated by Ficoll-Paque density-gradient centrifugation, with at least 7 million obtained per sample. Trizol reagent was used to extract total RNA from the PBMCs, yielding at least 6 micrograms per sample. For every donor, an aliquot of PBMCs went through flow cytometry to measure the percentages of naive CD45RAhigh/CD27high T cells. The library was obtained by 5' RACE. Reads for this sample came from an Illumina HiSeq 2500. A second PCR of about 6 to 11 cycles was performed with a sample-barcoded 5' primer and a J-beta primer mix. A unique molecular identifier was introduced onto each TCR beta cDNA molecule by a template-switch 5' adaptor carrying 12 random nucleotides. Each sample yielded at least 3 million CDR3-containing paired-end reads. First-strand cDNA was synthesized from all RNA with the Mint cDNA synthesis kit, primed by a TRBC-specific oligonucleotide. Following uracil-DNA glycosylase treatment, all cDNA underwent a first 18-cycle PCR with the universal primers M1SS and BC2_uni_R. For the original study's pipeline: For normalization, 1 million high-quality reads were randomly selected from each sample, with every read carrying a distinct molecular identifier. Instead of being binned into consensus sequences, reads with shared molecular identifiers were discarded. MiTCR, set to a Q25 quality threshold and the strictest error-elimination algorithm, was used for CDR3 identification, clonotype clustering and error correction. A nonparametric unseen species model using Euler transformation provided a lower-bound estimate of total TCR beta diversity. The public reads were run again by TCRdb, first through fastp at Q25 and then through MiXCR, and only productive beta chains were kept. CDR3 protein sequences are deduplicated, and each keeps its most common genes and DNA. These V and J calls rely on TCRdb rather than the paper's analysis. A total of hundreds of thousands of distinct CDR3 sequences appear in this sample, about 20% of them only once. The ten largest clones take up about 22% of the sample.

This receptor was obtained from a man aged 70 or older in good health. Material: blood. The sequence is built from TRBV4-3 and TRBJ1-4; no D gene is confidently identified. The CDR3 loop reads CASSQVNILNEKLFF. In nucleotides, the sequence is TGCGCCAGCAGTCAAGTGAATATCCTTAATGAAAAACTGTTTTTT.